This TCR beta chain was identified in a study of blood T cells in healthy people across ages. Only a few counts were recorded for this clonotype. What it recognizes is unknown. Study results and caveats: Among T cells, TCR beta diversity per million cells dropped roughly linearly as age rose. Naive CD4+ cell counts and diversity both ran higher in long-lived than in aged donors.

A second 7 to 11 cycle PCR used barcoded and J-beta primers. Tags on each cDNA molecule came from a template-switch adaptor with 12 random nucleotides. TCRdb re-called the 5' RACE reads with MiXCR, one entry per CDR3 protein. Counted here are 1.5 million to 2 million distinct CDR3 sequences, roughly 52% occurring once; the ten biggest clones make up approximately 2.1%. CDR3 length: 11 amino acids. The ends were cut back, 2 bases at V and 8 bases at J, with 4 bases in the middle. Germline CDR1 and CDR2: MNHEY and SVGAGI. Isolation of PBMCs gave at least 7 million cells per sample. The TCR was taken from a woman between 40 and 55 years old in good health. The sample was blood. J is TRBJ2-4 and V is TRBV6-5; D uncertain. CDR3 protein: CASSYGDIQYF. CDR3 in DNA: TGTGCCAGCAGTTACGGAGACATTCAGTACTTC.